The 10 T cell receptor beta chains reported below all come from one sample, sequenced in a study of cytomegalovirus exposure and HLA in healthy donors. The PCR was carried out with 60 Vbeta primers and 13 Jbeta primers. TCRdb keeps only in-frame clones here, not all; method: immunoSEQ multiplex PCR. The table has approximately 210,000 clones, roughly 85% seen once. The sample taken for sequencing was PBMCs. Every receptor here comes from a male donor in good health and CMV-seronegative.

The CDR3 DNA sequence: TGTGCCAGCAGCCCACTACAGGGGAAGGTCTCTGGAAACACCATATATTTT. This translates into CASSPLQGKVSGNTIYF. The V gene is TRBV7-2, the J gene TRBJ1-3; TRBD1 aligns across 7 bases. With 5 bases clipped from V and 0 bases from J, the junction kept 10 bases outside the gene matches. Germline CDR1 SGHTA, CDR2 FQGNSA. The CDR3 length is 17 residues.

This chain connects TRBV9 to TRBJ1-4; 7 nucleotides agree with TRBD1. The CDR3 has 16 amino acids. CDR1 is SGDLS and CDR2 is YYNGEE in the germline V gene. V lost 4 bases and J lost 0; bases outside the gene matches: 6. The chain's CDR3 is CASSPTGATTNEKLFF. The CDR3 nucleotides read TGTGCCAGCAGCCCAACAGGGGCTACAACTAATGAAAAACTGTTTTTT. The complete variable domain, with remaining parts taken from reference TRBV9 and TRBJ1-4, reads DSGVTQTPKHLITATGQRVTLRCSPRSGDLSVYWYQQSLDQGLQFLIQYYNGEERAKGNILERFSAQQFPDLHSELNLSSLELGDSALYFCASSPTGATTNEKLFFGSGTQLSVL.

This chain links TRBV29-1 with TRBJ2-5; weak D call: TRBD1 (5 bases). The J call is doubtful: the DNA matches TRBJ2-7 better. The CDR3 runs to 12 residues. From germline, CDR1 is SQVTM and CDR2 ANQGSEA. CDR3 amino acids: CSVESGIDEQYF. CDR3 bases: TGCAGCGTTGAATCAGGGATCGACGAGCAGTACTTC.

This clone was seen more than once but under ten times. The V call is TRBV27, the J call TRBJ2-7, with TRBD1 identical over 11 bases. The CDR3 is made up of 15 amino acids. Germline V gene data show CDR1 as MNHEY and CDR2 as SMNVEV (reference sequence). Trimming at V came to 0 bases and at J to 3 bases, leaving 1 base not matched to a gene. CDR3 loop: CASSLSGTGGYEQYF. For the CDR3, the DNA is TGTGCCAGCAGTTTATCGGGGACAGGGGGCTACGAGCAGTACTTC.

The chain joins TRBV6-5 to TRBJ1-4, with unresolved D. Trimming removed 0 bases from V and 7 bases from J, with 12 bases in between. There are 15 residues in the CDR3. The germline gives CDR1 MNHEY, CDR2 SVGAGI. The DNA of the CDR3 is TGTGCCAGCAGTTACTCGTGGGGAGTGGGTGAAAAACTGTTTTTT. This encodes CASSYSWGVGEKLFF.

V and J are TRBV9 and TRBJ2-1; perhaps TRBD2 as D (6 bases). The CDR3 runs to 15 residues. Trimming took off 2 bases at V and 2 bases at J, with 11 bases between the two ends. Germline V lookup: CDR1 SGDLS, CDR2 YYNGEE. The CDR3 DNA sequence: TGTGCCAGCAGCGTTGGAGCGGGTCCCTACAATGAGCAGTTCTTC. Translating gives CASSVGAGPYNEQFF.

This chain uses TRBV15 with TRBJ2-2; D possibly corresponds to TRBD2 (6 bases). CDR1 is LNHNV, CDR2 YYDKDF, per germline (reference sequence). Trimming shortened V by 4 bases and J by 6 bases, and 12 bases separated the two germline ends. The CDR3 sequence is 14 residues long. In DNA, the CDR3 is TGTGCCACCAGCACTCGGACTATTCCCGGGGAGCTGTTTTTT. Translating gives CATSTRTIPGELFF.

This clone was observed a handful of times. V usage is TRBV5-4 and J usage is TRBJ1-6; D is ambiguous. This CDR3 is 13 amino acids long. V was cut by 4 bases and J by 15 bases, with 17 bases left in between. Per germline, CDR1 SGHNT and CDR2 YYREEE (reference sequence). The CDR3: CASSDTRAQLLHF. The CDR3 bases are TGTGCCAGCAGCGACACGAGGGCACAACTCCTCCACTTT. The full variable domain, completed using reference TRBV5-4 and TRBJ1-6, is ETGVTQSPTHLIKTRGQQVTLRCSSQSGHNTVSWYQQALGQGPQFIFQYYREEENGRGNFPPRFSGLQFPNYSSELNVNALELDDSALYLCASSDTRAQLLHFGNGTRLTVT.

The rearrangement joins TRBV7-3 to TRBJ2-1, with D perhaps matching TRBD1 (6 bases). V lost 5 bases to trimming and J lost 2 bases, with 13 bases between them. Germline V gene sequence: CDR1 SGHTA, CDR2 FQGTGA. The CDR3 covers 15 residues. For the CDR3, the DNA is TGTGCCAGCAGCCAGGGGACACTAACCTACAATGAGCAGTTCTTC. Translation: CASSQGTLTYNEQFF.

V gene TRBV7-2 combines with J gene TRBJ2-3; 7 bases are shared with TRBD1. CDR3 size: 14 residues. The germline V gene encodes CDR1 SGHTA and CDR2 FQGNSA. J gave up 5 bases and V 6 bases, and 8 bases lay outside the gene matches. CDR3 in DNA: TGTGCCAGCAGTTCGACAGGGTTTCAAGATACGCAGTATTTT. It specifies CASSSTGFQDTQYF.